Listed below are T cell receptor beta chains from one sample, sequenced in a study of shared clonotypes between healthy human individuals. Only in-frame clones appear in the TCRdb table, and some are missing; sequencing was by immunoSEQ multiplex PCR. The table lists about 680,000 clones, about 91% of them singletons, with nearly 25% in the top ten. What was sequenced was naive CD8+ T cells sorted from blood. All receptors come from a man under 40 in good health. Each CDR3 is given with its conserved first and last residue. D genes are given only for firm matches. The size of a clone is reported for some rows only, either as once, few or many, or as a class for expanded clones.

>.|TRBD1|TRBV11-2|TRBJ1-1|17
TGTGCCAGCAGCTTAGGCAGGGGGCGGATGGTTGTAACTGAAGCTTTCTTT
CASSLGRGRMVVTEAFF
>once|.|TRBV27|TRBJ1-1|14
TGTGCCAGCAGTTACACGGACAGGAACACTGAAGCTTTCTTT
CASSYTDRNTEAFF
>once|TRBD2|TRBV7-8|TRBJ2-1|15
TGTGCCAGCAGCTTAGAGGCTAGCGGGAGGAATGAGCAGTTCTTC
CASSLEASGRNEQFF
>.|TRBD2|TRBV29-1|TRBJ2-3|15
TGCAGCGTTGGTGTTGTAGCGGGAGTCCCAGATACGCAGTATTTT
CSVGVVAGVPDTQYF
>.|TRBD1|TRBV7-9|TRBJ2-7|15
TGTGCCAGCAGCTATAGGGGGACAGGGGGAAACGAGCAGTACTTC
CASSYRGTGGNEQYF
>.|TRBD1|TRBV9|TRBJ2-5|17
TGTGCCAGCAGCGCGGACGGACAGGGGGCGAATGGAGAGACCCAGTACTTC
CASSADGQGANGETQYF
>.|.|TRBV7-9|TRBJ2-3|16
TGTGCCAGCAGCTTAGCGCTGGGGACGCCGATCGATACGCAGTATTTT
CASSLALGTPIDTQYF
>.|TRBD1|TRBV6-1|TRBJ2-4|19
TGTGCCAGCAGTGAAGATCCCCTAGGACAGGGACTAGCCAAAAACATTCAGTACTTC
CASSEDPLGQGLAKNIQYF
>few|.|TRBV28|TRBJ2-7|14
TGTGCCAGCAGTTCCCCGGGACAAGGCTACGAGCAGTACTTC
CASSSPGQGYEQYF
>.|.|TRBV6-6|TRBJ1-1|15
TGTGCCAGCAAGCGGGGCAAAGGGGAGAACACTGAAGCTTTCTTT
CASKRGKGENTEAFF
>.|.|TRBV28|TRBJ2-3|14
TGTGCCAGCAGTTACAGGGCTGTGGCAGATACGCAGTATTTT
CASSYRAVADTQYF
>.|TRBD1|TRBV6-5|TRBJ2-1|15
TGTGCCAGCAGCCCCACAGGGGCTACCTACAATGAGCAGTTCTTC
CASSPTGATYNEQFF
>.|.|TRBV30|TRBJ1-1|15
TGTGCCTGGAGTGGAGGGACGGGGATATTGCGCTTAGCTTTCTTT
CAWSGGTGILRLAFF
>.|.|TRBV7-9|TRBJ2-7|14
TGTGCCAGCAGCTTGGACGGAGTGCTCTCAGAGCAGTACTTC
CASSLDGVLSEQYF
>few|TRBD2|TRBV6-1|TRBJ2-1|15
TGTGCCAGCACCCCTCGGGCGGGAGCCTACAATGAGCAGTTCTTC
CASTPRAGAYNEQFF
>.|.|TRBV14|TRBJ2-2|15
TGTGCCAGCAGCGTCGAGGCAGTGAACACCGGGGAGCTGTTTTTT
CASSVEAVNTGELFF
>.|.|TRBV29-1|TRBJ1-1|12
TGCAGCGTTGGTTCGGGGAACACTGAAGCTTTCTTT
CSVGSGNTEAFF
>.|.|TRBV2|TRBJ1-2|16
TGTGCCAGCAGTTATAGGGGACGGCTTAAGAGCTATGGCTACACCTTC
CASSYRGRLKSYGYTF
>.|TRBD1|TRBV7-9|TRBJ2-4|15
TGTGCCAGCAGACCCCAGGGGGAAGGCAAAAACATTCAGTACTTC
CASRPQGEGKNIQYF
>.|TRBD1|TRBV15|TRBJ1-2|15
TGTGCCACCAGCAGAGATCGTGCAGGGGGCGACGGCTACACCTTC
CATSRDRAGGDGYTF
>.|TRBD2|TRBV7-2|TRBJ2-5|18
TGTGCCAGCAGCTTAGTTGCAGCTAGCGGGAGAGAGGAAGAGACCCAGTACTTC
CASSLVAASGREEETQYF
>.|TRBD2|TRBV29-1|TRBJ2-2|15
TGCAGCGTTCTAGCGGGAGATTCGGGAACCGGGGAGCTGTTTTTT
CSVLAGDSGTGELFF
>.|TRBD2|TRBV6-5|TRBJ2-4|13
TGTGCCAGTCAGACTAGCGGATTGGCCCTAGGCTACTTC
CASQTSGLALGYF
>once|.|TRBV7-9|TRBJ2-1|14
TGTGCCAGCAGCTCGGGCAGCTCCTACAATGAGCAGTTCTTC
CASSSGSSYNEQFF
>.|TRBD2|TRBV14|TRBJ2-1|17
TGTGCCAGCAGCCGACTAGCGGGAGAATCAAGGGACAATGAGCAGTTCTTC
CASSRLAGESRDNEQFF
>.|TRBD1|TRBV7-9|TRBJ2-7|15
TGTGCCAGCGCAGCCGGGGGGACAGGGAGGGAAGAGCAGTACTTC
CASAAGGTGREEQYF
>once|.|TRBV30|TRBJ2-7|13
TGTGCCGGGACAACGGCGGGAGTTTCCGAGCAGTACTTC
CAGTTAGVSEQYF
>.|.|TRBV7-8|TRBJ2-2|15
TGTGCCAGCAGCCGAAGAGACAGCAAGACCGGGGAGCTGTTTTTT
CASSRRDSKTGELFF
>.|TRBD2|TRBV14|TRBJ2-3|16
TGTGCCAGCAGCCAAGCGGCTAGCGGTAGCACAGATACGCAGTATTTT
CASSQAASGSTDTQYF